Reported below is one T cell receptor (beta chain). The antigen it recognizes is unknown. No base-level quality is on record; no much larger clone is a single base apart. The CDR3 spans 16 residues, from the cysteine through the phenylalanine. The DNA shown is the 48-base CDR3, in frame from base 1. Looking up the germline V gene yields CDR1 KGHDR and CDR2 SFDVKD. The germline V and J ends show losses of 2 bases and 8 bases respectively, and no gene match explains 11 bases of the junction. This sample was taken from a study of blood T cells in healthy people across ages (dated by TCRdb to the mid-2010s). Turning to the overall study: In model experiments, roughly one uniquely barcoded TCR beta cDNA molecule per two T cells was captured by template switching. Using deep sequencing normalized with unique cDNA molecular identifiers, the study measured how TCR beta repertoire diversity changes with age. Donors were grouped into four age groups: young (average roughly 17 years), middle-aged (approximately 41), aged (approximately 58) and long-lived (just over 80). Two additional independent replicas of 1 million unique cDNA reads from the same blood draw were analyzed for two donors (one aged 18 to 30 and one aged 80 or older). The paper as a whole reports these results and caveats: Observed TCR beta diversity correlated strongly with the percentage of naive T cells measured by flow cytometry. Compared with the aged group, more naive CD4+ T cells, fewer expanded clones and increased TCR diversity were shown by the long-lived group, suggesting age selection. As age increased, observed TCR beta diversity per million T cells dropped in a roughly linear way, and a significant reduction was already evident by age around 41. Estimates of total diversity based on one million sequenced T cells were considered lower bounds and underestimates. Donor CMV infection status was unknown, potentially confounding age-related changes in expanded clonotypes. Conclusive comparison of naive and antigen-experienced compartments was prevented by the profiling of bulk unsorted PBMCs.

Libraries were constructed by 5' RACE. Sequenced on an Illumina HiSeq 2500. A second PCR of about 6 to 12 cycles was run with a J-beta primer mix and a sample-barcoded 5' primer. A unique molecular identifier was introduced onto each TCR beta cDNA molecule by a template-switch 5' adaptor carrying 12 random nucleotides. Each sample yielded at least 2.5 million CDR3-containing paired-end reads. First-strand cDNA synthesis was performed from all RNA using the Mint cDNA synthesis kit, with priming by a TRBC-specific oligonucleotide. After uracil-DNA glycosylase treatment, a first 18-cycle PCR used universal primers M1SS and BC2_uni_R on all cDNA. As for the authors' bioinformatics: Normalization of each sample was performed by random selection of 1 million high-quality reads, each carrying a distinct molecular identifier. Instead of being binned into consensus sequences, reads with shared molecular identifiers were discarded. MiTCR, with a Q25 quality threshold and the strictest error-elimination algorithm, was used for CDR3 identification, clonotype clustering and error correction. A nonparametric unseen species model with Euler transformation was used to estimate a lower bound on total TCR beta diversity. The public reads were reanalyzed by TCRdb: fastp trimming at Q25, MiXCR alignment, in-frame beta chains only. Each entry merges the rows of one CDR3 protein and shows their most common DNA and genes. The V and J calls were not made by the authors but by TCRdb's processing. The sample includes fewer than 800,000 distinct CDR3 sequences, with about 25% observed a single time. The ten largest clones take up under 9.5% of the sample.

The 35 to 40 donors, aged roughly 6 to 100 years, were systemically healthy Caucasian individuals from Russia. Each donor gave 8 to 10 milliliters of peripheral blood, drawn into EDTA-treated Vacutainer tubes. Ficoll-Paque density-gradient centrifugation was used to isolate PBMCs, with at least 6 million per sample. Total RNA was extracted from PBMCs with Trizol reagent, with at least 5.5 micrograms obtained per sample. Naive CD45RAhigh/CD27high T cell percentages were measured by flow cytometry on a PBMC aliquot from every donor. This sample was shared with a second study, whose subject was T cells of mothers and their children. The second study reports: Nine systemically healthy Caucasian individuals, comprising three mothers and their six children, were included as donors. cDNA synthesis consumed the entire amount of extracted RNA, loaded at 1.5 ug RNA in each 15 ul reaction. In the second PCR, sample barcodes and 2-4 random nucleotides were introduced via the M1S primer. Over 8 million TCR beta CDR3 reads were obtained for each mother, and about 3 million reads were obtained for each child. Thymic selection similarly shapes TCR recombination output in related and unrelated pairs, with minor effect from inherited differences. Normalized repertoire overlap was always slightly but never significantly higher in related than unrelated mother-child pairs. With a sensitivity of about 100 clones per million clonotypes, no persistent microchimeric T cell clones were detected. Deep NGS was used in the study to compare the TCR beta repertoires of mothers and children and to look for features that separate related mother-child pairs from unrelated individuals. On average, the children were roughly 10 +/- 4 years old, while the mothers were about 40 +/- 4 years old. After adapters were ligated using NEBNext reagents, the libraries underwent 100+100 nt paired-end sequencing on an Illumina HiSeq 2000. To prevent cross-contamination, the mother and child libraries were prepared one month apart and sequenced in separate runs. For each donor, between about 450,000 and 2,300,000 distinct TCR beta clonotypes were identified. Naive TCR beta clonotypes were estimated from low-frequency clonotypes matched to each donor's FACS-determined naive share, without sorting.

The origin of this receptor is a boy between 10 and 17 years old in good health. Recombination linked TRBV24-1 to TRBJ2-1, and 7 junctional nucleotides match TRBD1. What was sequenced was blood. The DNA is TGTGCCACCAGTGATTCGACCGGACAGGTTCGATATGAGCAGTTCTTC. Translation gives CATSDSTGQVRYEQFF.